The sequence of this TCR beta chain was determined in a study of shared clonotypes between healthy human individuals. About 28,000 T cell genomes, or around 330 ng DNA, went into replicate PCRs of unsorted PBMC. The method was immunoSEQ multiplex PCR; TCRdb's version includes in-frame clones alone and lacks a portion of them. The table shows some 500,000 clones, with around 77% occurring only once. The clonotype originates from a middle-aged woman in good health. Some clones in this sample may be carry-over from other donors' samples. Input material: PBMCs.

The DNA of the CDR3 is TGTGCCAGCAGTTTGACAGGGGAAAATCAGCCCCAGCATTTT. This translates into CASSLTGENQPQHF. This sequence joins TRBV27 and TRBJ1-5; 8 nucleotides line up with TRBD1. V shed 3 bases and J 4 bases; nucleotides not matched to a gene: 2. The CDR3 is made up of 14 amino acids. The germline CDR1 and CDR2 sequences are MNHEY and SMNVEV (reference sequence).